The source of this T cell receptor (beta chain) is a study of T-cell reconstitution after alpha-beta-depleted transplantation in children. V shed 2 bases and J shed 7 bases, with 15 bases lying between them. Germline V lookup: CDR1 SQVTM, CDR2 ANQGSEA. This CDR3 has 14 amino acids. A TCRbeta library incorporating unique molecular identifiers was prepared. TCRdb passed the PCR reads through MiXCR, listing each CDR3 protein once. The sample lists approximately 800,000 distinct CDR3 sequences, less than 20% occurring once. Regarding this clonotype: Antigen unknown.

Study-level points and caveats: Surviving recipient cells, namely T cells and thymic progenitors, were the source of high day-60 TCRbeta diversity in some patients. T cells produced anew were the main source of T-cell counts and diversity one year after transplant. Reportedly, roughly two months post-transplant, alpha-beta T cells arose from several hundred expanded graft clones.

Sequencing was performed on PBMCs, mostly from graft donor cells, taken 360 days after TCRalphabeta/CD19-depleted stem cell transplant. This chain uses TRBV29-1 with TRBJ2-1; unclear D gene. The TCR sequence derives from a male patient aged 5 to 17 who had a stem cell transplant for acute lymphoblastic leukemia, so the T cells may come from the graft donor. The CDR3 is CSVETPLLGNEQFF. In DNA, the CDR3 is TGCAGCGTTGAAACCCCCCTCTTAGGGAATGAGCAGTTCTTC.